This paragraph reports one T cell receptor (beta chain). The germline V and J ends were trimmed by 10 bases and 2 bases, with 14 bases remaining between them. The CDR3 length is 13 residues. The germline CDR1 and CDR2 sequences are LNHDA and SQIVND (reference sequence). This entry comes from a study of siplizumab effects on memory and regulatory T cells. Produced via immunoSEQ multiplex PCR; TCRdb's table is partial and in-frame only. The data show some 63,000 clones, roughly 97% seen once. The TCR sequence derives from a human donor in good health. The sample consisted of naive CD8+ T cells sorted from blood. J is TRBJ1-1 and V is TRBV19; D remains ambiguous. CDR3 DNA: TGTGCCACTAAGTATGGGGTTAACACTGAAGCTTTCTTT. Protein sequence: CATKYGVNTEAFF.